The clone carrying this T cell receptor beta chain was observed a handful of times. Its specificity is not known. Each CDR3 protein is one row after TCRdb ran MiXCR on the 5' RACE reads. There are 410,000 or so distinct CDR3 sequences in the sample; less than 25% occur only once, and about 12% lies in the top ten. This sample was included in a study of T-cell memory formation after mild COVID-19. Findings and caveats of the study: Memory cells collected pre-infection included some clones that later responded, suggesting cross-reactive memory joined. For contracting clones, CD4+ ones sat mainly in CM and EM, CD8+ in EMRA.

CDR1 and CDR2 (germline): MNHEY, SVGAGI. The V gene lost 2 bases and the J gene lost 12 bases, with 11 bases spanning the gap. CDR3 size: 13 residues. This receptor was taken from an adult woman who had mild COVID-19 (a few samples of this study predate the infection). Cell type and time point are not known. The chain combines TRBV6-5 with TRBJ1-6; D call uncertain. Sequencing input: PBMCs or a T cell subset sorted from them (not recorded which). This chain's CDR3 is CASSYGMDLPLHF. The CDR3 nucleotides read TGTGCCAGCAGTTACGGGATGGACTTACCCCTCCACTTT.